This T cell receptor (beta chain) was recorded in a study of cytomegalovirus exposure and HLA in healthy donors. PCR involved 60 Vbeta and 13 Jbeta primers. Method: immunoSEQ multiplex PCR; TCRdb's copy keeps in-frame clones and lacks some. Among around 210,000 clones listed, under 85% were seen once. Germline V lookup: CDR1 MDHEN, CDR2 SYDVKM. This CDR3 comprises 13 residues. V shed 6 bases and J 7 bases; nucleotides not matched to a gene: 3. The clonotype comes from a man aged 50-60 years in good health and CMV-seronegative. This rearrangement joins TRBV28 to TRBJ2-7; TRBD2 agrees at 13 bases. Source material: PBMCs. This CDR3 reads CASRGLAGREQYF. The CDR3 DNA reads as TGTGCCAGCAGGGGACTAGCGGGACGTGAGCAGTACTTC. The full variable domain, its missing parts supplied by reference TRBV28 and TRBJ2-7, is DVKVTQSSRYLVKRTGEKVFLECVQDMDHENMFWYRQDPGLGLRLIYFSYDVKMKEKGDIPEGYSVSREKKERFSLILESASTNQTSMYLCASRGLAGREQYFGPGTRLTVT.